The rows below give T cell receptor beta chains drawn from one sample of a study of T cells in localized non-small cell lung cancer. Produced via immunoSEQ multiplex PCR; TCRdb's table is partial and in-frame only. The data show 130,000 or so clones, roughly 90% seen once. Sequencing was performed on peripheral blood, taken before any cancer treatment. Receptors originate from a female donor older than 55 with stage I lung adenocarcinoma. Each CDR3 is given with its conserved first and last residue. A D gene is named only where the DNA matches it firmly. Not all rows give a size; the values are once, few, many and, for expanded clones, a class.

V gene,D gene,J gene,clone size,CDR3 protein,CDR3 DNA
TRBV9,-,TRBJ2-5,-,CASSVDSTETQYF,TGTGCCAGCAGCGTAGACAGCACAGAGACCCAGTACTTC
TRBV19,TRBD2,TRBJ2-7,-,CASIDLAGGHPYEQYF,TGTGCCAGTATTGACCTAGCGGGAGGACACCCCTACGAGCAGTACTTC
TRBV11-2,-,TRBJ1-3,-,CASTKQKSSGNTIYF,TGTGCCAGCACTAAACAGAAAAGCTCTGGAAACACCATATATTTT
TRBV29-1,-,TRBJ1-2,-,CSVPLWDYGYTF,TGCAGCGTTCCACTATGGGACTATGGCTACACCTTC
TRBV29-1,-,TRBJ2-3,-,CSAPGKTDTQYF,TGCAGCGCCCCAGGGAAAACGGATACGCAGTATTTT
TRBV27,TRBD2,TRBJ2-1,-,CASSHRPGLAGHNEQFF,TGTGCCAGCAGTCATCGTCCGGGACTAGCGGGCCACAATGAGCAGTTCTTC
TRBV5-4,TRBD1,TRBJ1-1,few,CASSSGPGTGNTEAFF,TGTGCCAGCAGCTCGGGTCCCGGGACAGGGAACACTGAAGCTTTCTTT
TRBV27,-,TRBJ1-2,-,CASSGTQSPLGYTF,TGTGCCAGCAGTGGGACCCAGTCCCCTCTTGGCTACACCTTC
TRBV28,-,TRBJ2-5,-,CASSYSVEETQYF,TGTGCCAGCAGTTACTCAGTAGAAGAGACCCAGTACTTC
TRBV7-9,TRBD2,TRBJ2-2,-,CASSLGLAVNTGELFF,TGTGCCAGCAGCCTCGGACTAGCGGTTAACACCGGGGAGCTGTTTTTT